A single sample gave rise to the 20 T cell receptor beta chains below, sequenced in a study of cytomegalovirus exposure and HLA in healthy donors (dated by TCRdb to 2017 to 2019). The method was the immunoSEQ multiplex PCR assay. The multiplex PCR relied on a mix of 60 forward primers for TCR Vbeta segments and 13 reverse primers for TCR Jbeta segments. Drawn from immuneACCESS, this table holds only the in-frame rearrangements with V and J called that TCRdb kept. Clones are partly lost; checked studies trace under half to an unresolved V gene and leave the rest unexplained. Here the sample has 85,000 to 130,000 clones; around three quarters occur a single time. The ten top clones hold under 8% of the sample. Sequencing was performed on PBMCs. These TCRs come from a woman in her fifties or sixties in good health and CMV-seropositive.

This chain links TRBV4-1 with TRBJ2-1; 11 bases line up with TRBD2. There are 19 residues in the CDR3. V was clipped by 0 bases and J by 3 bases; unmatched bases: 10. The germline gives CDR1 MGHRA, CDR2 YSYEKL. The CDR3 sequence is CASSQDSTSGGLIYNEQFF. The CDR3 DNA sequence: TGCGCCAGCAGCCAAGATAGTACTAGCGGGGGCCTCATCTACAATGAGCAGTTCTTC.

The chain joins TRBV5-4 to TRBJ1-2; 8 positions agree with TRBD1. Germline V gives CDR1 SGHNT, CDR2 YYREEE (reference sequence). The length of the CDR3 is 15 residues. V lost 4 bases and J lost 4; bases outside the gene matches: 9. The CDR3 sequence: CASSPRQGIPYGYTF. The CDR3 coding sequence is TGTGCCAGCAGCCCACGACAGGGGATCCCCTATGGCTACACCTTC.

This chain joins TRBV6-4 and TRBJ1-2; the match to TRBD1 covers 9 bases. This CDR3 has 14 residues. Germline loops: CDR1 MRHNA, CDR2 SNTAGT. V trimming: 2 bases; J trimming: 6 bases; junction bases outside the gene matches: 4. The CDR3 region is CASSDRDRVDGYTF. The CDR3, as DNA: TGTGCCAGCAGTGACAGGGACAGGGTTGATGGCTACACCTTC.

The chain employs TRBV7-3 and TRBJ2-1, with 9 bases lining up with TRBD2. Germline V gene lookup returns CDR1 SGHTA and CDR2 FQGTGA. The CDR3 is 14 amino acids. Trimming took 2 bases from V and 7 from J; bases not matched to a gene: 3. The CDR3 reads CASSLAGGMNEQFF. The CDR3 bases are TGTGCCAGCAGCTTAGCGGGGGGGATGAATGAGCAGTTCTTC.

This rearrangement joins TRBV15 to TRBJ1-5; 7 positions agree with TRBD1. V was pared by 1 base and J by 1 base, with 13 bases of the junction left unmatched. CDR1 and CDR2 from the germline V gene are LNHNV and YYDKDF (reference sequence). This CDR3 contains 19 residues. This CDR3 reads CATSRAVWQGERSNQPQHF. The CDR3 DNA sequence: TGTGCCACCAGCAGAGCGGTGTGGCAGGGGGAAAGAAGCAATCAGCCCCAGCATTTT.

This chain connects TRBV7-8 to TRBJ1-6; no clear D. Germline V gene sequence: CDR1 SGHVS, CDR2 FQNEAQ. There are 16 residues in the CDR3. V shed 4 bases and J shed 5 bases, with 15 bases lying between them. DNA of the CDR3: TGTGCCAGCAGCTCTATAGCGCGGGGAGATAATTCACCCCTCCACTTT. Its protein product is CASSSIARGDNSPLHF.

Note on this clone: Other DNA sequences in this sample translate to the same CDR3. The rearrangement joins TRBV10-3 to TRBJ1-2; perhaps TRBD1 as D (5 bases). The V end was cut by 0 bases, the J end by 6 bases, with 14 bases between. The germline gives CDR1 ENHRY, CDR2 SYGVKD. This CDR3 has 15 residues. CDR3 coding DNA: TGTGCCATCAGTGAGTCGGATCAGGGTAGGCATGGCTACACCTTC. Protein: CAISESDQGRHGYTF.

In its sample, this clone was seen a few times. The chain is built from TRBV7-3 and TRBJ2-7, with no clear D. Per the germline V gene, CDR1 is SGHTA and CDR2 is FQGTGA. Trimming took 7 bases from V and 3 from J, leaving 10 bases between them. This CDR3 contains 12 residues. The DNA of the CDR3 is TGTGCCAGCATCGGTCCTGTCTACGAGCAGTACTTC. Its translation is CASIGPVYEQYF.

The rearrangement uses TRBV7-8 and TRBJ2-7; TRBD1 agrees at 8 bases. The trim removed 0 bases at V and 4 bases at J, leaving 2 bases unmatched. This CDR3 spans 14 amino acids. Germline V gene data show CDR1 as SGHVS and CDR2 as FQNEAQ. DNA of the CDR3: TGTGCCAGCAGCTTAGCGACAGGGGCTTACGAGCAGTACTTC. This translates into CASSLATGAYEQYF.

This clone is a singleton in its sample. The V call is TRBV6-5, the J call TRBJ2-7, with 7 bases aligning to TRBD1. CDR1 MNHEY and CDR2 SVGAGI come from the germline V gene. The length of the CDR3 is 14 residues. Trimming removed 5 bases from V and 13 bases from J; junction bases left unmatched: 17. The CDR3 loop reads CASSQRQTGMEKYF. The CDR3 coding sequence is TGTGCCAGCAGTCAACGGCAGACAGGGATGGAAAAATACTTC.

The gene calls are TRBV27 and TRBJ1-5; D is undetermined. V was shortened by 5 bases and J by 3 bases, with 14 bases between the two germline ends. Looked up from germline, CDR1 is MNHEY and CDR2 is SMNVEV (reference sequence). This CDR3 region has 15 residues. The CDR3 here is CASSHRDTTNQPQHF. CDR3 in DNA: TGTGCCAGCAGTCACCGAGACACAACCAATCAGCCCCAGCATTTT.

This clone was detected once. The chain recombines TRBV27 with TRBJ2-7; unclear D gene. V gave up 8 bases and J gave up 4 bases, with 15 bases separating them. Germline V CDR1 and CDR2: MNHEY, SMNVEV (reference sequence). This CDR3 is 13 amino acids long. The CDR3 here is CASRPINRYEQYF. As DNA, the CDR3 is TGTGCCAGCCGTCCGATTAATAGATACGAGCAGTACTTC.

The rearrangement uses TRBV30 and TRBJ2-7, with a tentative D call TRBD1 (6 bases). The CDR3 is 13 amino acids. The ends were cut back, 2 bases at V and 2 bases at J, with 10 bases in the middle. CDR1 is GTSNPN, CDR2 SVGIG, per germline (reference sequence). The DNA of the CDR3 is TGTGCCTGGAGTCGACAGGAGCCCTACGAGCAGTACTTC. Amino acids: CAWSRQEPYEQYF.

The gene calls are TRBV18 and TRBJ2-1; 11 nucleotides agree with TRBD2. Germline CDR1 and CDR2: KGHSH and LQKENI. This CDR3 is built from 15 residues. The V segment lost 3 bases and the J segment 8 bases; nucleotides outside the gene matches: 6. The CDR3 loop is CASSPQLAGGDEQFF. As DNA, the CDR3 is TGTGCCAGCTCACCGCAGCTAGCGGGGGGAGATGAGCAGTTCTTC.

The chain employs TRBV5-5 and TRBJ2-2; D gene ambiguous. Trimming took off 0 bases at V and 5 bases at J, with 8 bases between the two ends. Germline values: CDR1 SGHKS, CDR2 YYEKEE (reference sequence). CDR3 size: 14 residues. The CDR3 DNA reads TGTGCCAGCAGCTTGGTCTCAGGTACCGGGGAGCTGTTTTTT. Translating it yields CASSLVSGTGELFF.

The chain recombines TRBV30 with TRBJ1-6, with 7 positions matching TRBD1. CDR1 is GTSNPN, CDR2 SVGIG, per germline (reference sequence). Trimming removed 0 bases from V and 6 bases from J; junction bases left unmatched: 2. This CDR3 is 14 amino acids long. DNA of the CDR3: TGTGCCTGGAGTGTACAGGGGTTTAATTCACCCCTCCACTTT. Its translation is CAWSVQGFNSPLHF.

This clone was picked up one time. This specimen includes other DNA sequences encoding the same CDR3. The chain links TRBV7-2 to TRBJ1-6; 9 bases match TRBD1. This CDR3 has 15 amino acids. CDR1 and CDR2 (germline): SGHTA, FQGNSA. With 4 bases clipped from V and 10 bases from J, the junction kept 8 bases outside the gene matches. CDR3 DNA sequence: TGTGCCAGCAGCTCTGGACAGGGGAGGAGATCACCCCTCCACTTT. Translated, it gives CASSSGQGRRSPLHF.

CDR3 sequence reads: CASSRGGQSSYGYTF. DNA of the CDR3: TGCGCCAGCAGCCGCGGAGGACAGTCGAGCTATGGCTACACCTTC. The rearrangement uses TRBV5-1 and TRBJ1-2; possible D gene TRBD1, 6 bases. CDR3 length equals 15 residues. V dropped 4 bases and J dropped 4 bases, with 17 bases sitting between them. Germline V lookup: CDR1 SGHRS, CDR2 YFSETQ.

The V gene is TRBV29-1, the J gene TRBJ2-7; TRBD1 matches 7 bases. This CDR3 comprises 16 residues. CDR1 and CDR2 (germline): SQVTM, ANQGSEA. V shed 2 bases, J shed 0 bases, and the junction held 10 bases outside the gene matches. The CDR3 sequence is CSVEKTGQAHSYEQYF. CDR3 coding DNA: TGCAGCGTTGAAAAAACAGGACAGGCCCACTCCTACGAGCAGTACTTC.

This sequence joins TRBV19 and TRBJ1-5, with D perhaps TRBD1 (5 bases). In germline, CDR1 is LNHDA, CDR2 SQIVND (reference sequence). Trimming removed 4 bases at V and 4 bases at J, with 20 bases between. The CDR3 contains 17 residues. CDR3 residues: CASSRPGSQYVNQPQHF. The DNA for the CDR3 is TGTGCCAGTAGTAGGCCAGGGTCCCAGTATGTGAATCAGCCCCAGCATTTT.